The TCR beta chain under discussion was sequenced for a study of cytomegalovirus exposure and HLA in healthy donors. Overall study context: Unique TCR beta sequences numbering around 110 million came from around 180 million T cells in an earlier analysis.

V gave up 5 bases and J gave up 6 bases; unmatched junction bases: 6. The germline gives CDR1 SGHTA, CDR2 FQGNSA. The CDR3 totals 15 residues. Use of 60 Vbeta and 13 Jbeta primers characterized the PCR. The repertoire was sequenced with immunoSEQ multiplex PCR; TCRdb's copy has only in-frame clones and lacks some. The table has around 160,000 clones, 77% seen once. The specimen was PBMCs. The chain is built from TRBV7-2 and TRBJ2-4, with TRBD2 identical over 11 bases. The receptor comes from a woman aged 35 to 49 in good health and CMV-seropositive. The CDR3 protein is CASSDAGTSGNIQYF. The CDR3 DNA is TGTGCCAGCAGCGACGCCGGGACTAGCGGAAACATTCAGTACTTC.